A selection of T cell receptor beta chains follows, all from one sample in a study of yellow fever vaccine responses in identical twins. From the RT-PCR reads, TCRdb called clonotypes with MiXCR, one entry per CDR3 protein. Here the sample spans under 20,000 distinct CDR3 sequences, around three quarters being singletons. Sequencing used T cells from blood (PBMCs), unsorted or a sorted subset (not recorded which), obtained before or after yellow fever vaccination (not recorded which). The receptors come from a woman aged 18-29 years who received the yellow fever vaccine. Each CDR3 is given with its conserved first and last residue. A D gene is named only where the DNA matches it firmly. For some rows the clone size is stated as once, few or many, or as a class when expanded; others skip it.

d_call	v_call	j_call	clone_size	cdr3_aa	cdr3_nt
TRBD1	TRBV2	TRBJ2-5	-	CASSEDRGRETQYF	TGTGCCAGCAGTGAGGACAGGGGGCGGGAGACCCAGTACTTC
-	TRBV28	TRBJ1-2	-	CASSADGAPPYGYTF	TGTGCCAGCAGTGCCGATGGGGCCCCTCCCTATGGCTACACCTTC
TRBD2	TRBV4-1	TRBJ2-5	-	CASSHLSGEETQYF	TGCGCCAGCAGCCATTTGAGCGGGGAAGAGACCCAGTACTTC
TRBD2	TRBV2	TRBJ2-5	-	CASSAGGVRETQYF	TGTGCCAGCAGTGCCGGGGGGGTCCGAGAGACCCAGTACTTC
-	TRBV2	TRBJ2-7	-	CASGGAIPYEQYF	TGTGCCAGCGGGGGGGCGATTCCCTACGAGCAGTACTTC
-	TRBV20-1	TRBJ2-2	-	CSARGFGTGELFF	TGCAGTGCTAGAGGGTTTGGGACCGGGGAGCTGTTTTTT
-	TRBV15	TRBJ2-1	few	CATQARRESYNEQFF	TGTGCCACCCAAGCGCGGCGGGAATCCTACAATGAGCAGTTCTTC
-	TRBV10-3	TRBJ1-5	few	CAISDAGDSNQPQHF	TGTGCCATCAGTGATGCGGGGGATAGCAATCAGCCCCAGCATTTT
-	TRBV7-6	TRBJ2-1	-	CASSLGFGEQFF	TGTGCCAGCAGCTTAGGGTTCGGGGAGCAGTTCTTC
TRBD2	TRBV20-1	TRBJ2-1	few	CSAREEAGGSYNEQFF	TGCAGTGCTAGAGAGGAGGCGGGGGGCTCCTACAATGAGCAGTTCTTC
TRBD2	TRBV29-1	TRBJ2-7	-	CSVDGGSSYEQYF	TGCAGCGTTGACGGCGGGAGCTCCTACGAGCAGTACTTC
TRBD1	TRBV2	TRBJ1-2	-	CASSGGQGRYDYGYTF	TGTGCCAGCAGTGGCGGACAGGGGCGGTACGACTATGGCTACACCTTC
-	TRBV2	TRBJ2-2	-	CASSEVQGGTGELFF	TGTGCCAGCAGTGAAGTCCAGGGGGGCACCGGGGAGCTGTTTTTT
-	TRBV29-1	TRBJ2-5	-	CSIMIGTKETQYF	TGCAGCATAATGATCGGGACAAAAGAGACCCAGTACTTC
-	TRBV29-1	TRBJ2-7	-	CSVELPGTEQYF	TGCAGCGTTGAATTACCAGGGACCGAGCAGTACTTC
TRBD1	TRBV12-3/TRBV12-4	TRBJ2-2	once	CASSAQGLGGELFF	TGTGCCAGCAGCGCACAGGGGCTCGGCGGGGAGCTGTTTTTT
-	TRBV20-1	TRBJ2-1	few	CSARVDGKDNEQFF	TGCAGTGCTAGAGTGGACGGGAAAGACAATGAGCAGTTCTTC
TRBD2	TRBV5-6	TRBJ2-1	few	CASSLGSGRVDEQFF	TGTGCCAGCAGCTTGGGAAGTGGGAGGGTAGATGAGCAGTTCTTC
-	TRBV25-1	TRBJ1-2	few	CASSRDSSGYTF	TGTGCCAGCAGCAGGGACTCATCTGGCTACACCTTC
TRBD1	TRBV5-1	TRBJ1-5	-	CASSLRPGGDQPQHF	TGCGCCAGCAGCTTGAGGCCAGGGGGGGATCAGCCCCAGCATTTT
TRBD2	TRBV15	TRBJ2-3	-	CATSRESTSGTSTDTQYF	TGTGCCACCAGCAGAGAGTCGACTAGCGGGACTAGCACAGATACGCAGTATTTT
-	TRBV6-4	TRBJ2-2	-	CASSTGNTGELFF	TGTGCCAGCAGTACAGGGAACACCGGGGAGCTGTTTTTT
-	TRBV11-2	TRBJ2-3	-	CASSTTSTDTQYF	TGTGCCAGCAGCACGACTAGCACAGATACGCAGTATTTT
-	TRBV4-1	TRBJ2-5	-	CASSHRRGSEETQYF	TGCGCCAGCAGCCACCGCCGGGGATCTGAAGAGACCCAGTACTTC
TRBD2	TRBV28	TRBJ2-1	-	CGIAGGYSNEQFF	TGTGGCATAGCGGGAGGGTATAGCAATGAGCAGTTCTTC
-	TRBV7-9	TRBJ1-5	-	CASSLGGIGNQPQHF	TGTGCCAGCAGCTTAGGAGGGATTGGCAATCAGCCCCAGCATTTT
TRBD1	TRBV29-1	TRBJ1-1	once	CSARQGTEAFF	TGCAGCGCAAGACAGGGCACTGAAGCTTTCTTT
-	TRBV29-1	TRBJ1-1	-	CSGGQEAFF	TGCAGCGGAGGACAGGAAGCTTTCTTT
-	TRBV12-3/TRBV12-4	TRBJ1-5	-	CASSSQVNQPQHF	TGTGCCAGCAGTTCCCAGGTGAATCAGCCCCAGCATTTT
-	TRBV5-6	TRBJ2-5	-	CASKQGYVETQYF	TGTGCCAGCAAGCAGGGATATGTGGAGACCCAGTACTTC
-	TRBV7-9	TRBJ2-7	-	CASSRDSPSAYEQYF	TGTGCCAGCAGCCGGGACAGTCCTAGCGCCTACGAGCAGTACTTC
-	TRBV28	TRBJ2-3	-	CASGARTDTQYF	TGTGCCAGCGGGGCACGCACAGATACGCAGTATTTT
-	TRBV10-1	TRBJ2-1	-	CASSSDLNEQFF	TGCGCCAGCAGTAGCGACCTAAATGAGCAGTTCTTC
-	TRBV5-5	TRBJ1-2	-	CASRIQQGGGYTF	TGTGCCAGCAGAATACAACAGGGAGGCGGCTACACCTTC
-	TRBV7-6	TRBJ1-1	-	CASSPNRVANTEAFF	TGTGCCAGCAGCCCAAACAGGGTGGCGAACACTGAAGCTTTCTTT
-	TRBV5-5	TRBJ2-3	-	CASSWEAPLSTDTQYF	TGTGCCAGCAGCTGGGAGGCACCACTCTCCACAGACACGCAGTATTTT
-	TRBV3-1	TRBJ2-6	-	CASGPVSSGANVLTF	TGTGCCAGCGGTCCGGTTAGCTCTGGGGCCAACGTCCTGACTTTC
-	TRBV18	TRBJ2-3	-	CASSPFEDSTDTQYF	TGTGCCAGCTCACCTTTTGAGGACAGCACAGATACGCAGTATTTT
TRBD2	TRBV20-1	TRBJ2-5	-	CSAGLDQETQYF	TGCAGTGCGGGACTAGACCAAGAGACCCAGTACTTC
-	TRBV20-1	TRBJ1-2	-	CSAIRHPNYGYTF	TGCAGTGCTATCAGGCATCCTAACTATGGCTACACCTTC
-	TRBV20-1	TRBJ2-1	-	CSAQSGSYNEQFF	TGCAGTGCCCAGTCGGGCTCCTACAATGAGCAGTTCTTC
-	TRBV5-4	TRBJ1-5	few	CASSLGRGDNQPQHF	TGTGCCAGCAGCTTGGGTCGGGGGGACAATCAGCCCCAGCATTTT
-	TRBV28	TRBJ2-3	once	CASSLPRDWGTDTQYF	TGTGCCAGCAGCCTACCCCGGGACTGGGGCACAGATACGCAGTATTTT
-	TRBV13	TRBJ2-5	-	CASSLGQGHRRETQYF	TGTGCCAGCAGCTTAGGTCAAGGGCACAGGAGAGAGACCCAGTACTTC
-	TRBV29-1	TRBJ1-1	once	CSVGYGTNTEAFF	TGCAGCGTTGGGTACGGGACGAACACTGAAGCTTTCTTT
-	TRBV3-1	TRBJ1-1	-	CASSQDAGGTEAFF	TGTGCCAGCAGCCAAGATGCTGGGGGCACTGAAGCTTTCTTT
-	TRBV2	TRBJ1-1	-	CARRLMNTEAFF	TGTGCCAGAAGGCTGATGAACACTGAAGCTTTCTTT
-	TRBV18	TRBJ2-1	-	CASSPPSSNEQFF	TGTGCCAGCTCACCTCCTTCTTCCAATGAGCAGTTCTTC
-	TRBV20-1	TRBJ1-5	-	CSAIETGTSNQPQHF	TGCAGTGCAATAGAAACAGGAACCAGCAATCAGCCCCAGCATTTT
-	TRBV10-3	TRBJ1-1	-	CAISGHGAGDTEAFF	TGTGCCATCAGTGGACATGGGGCCGGGGACACTGAAGCTTTCTTT
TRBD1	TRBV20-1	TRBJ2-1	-	CSARSRTGPSNEQFF	TGCAGTGCTAGAAGCAGGACAGGTCCCTCCAATGAGCAGTTCTTC
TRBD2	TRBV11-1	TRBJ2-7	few	CASSSPRTSGYEQYF	TGTGCCAGCAGTTCCCCCCGGACTAGCGGATACGAGCAGTACTTC